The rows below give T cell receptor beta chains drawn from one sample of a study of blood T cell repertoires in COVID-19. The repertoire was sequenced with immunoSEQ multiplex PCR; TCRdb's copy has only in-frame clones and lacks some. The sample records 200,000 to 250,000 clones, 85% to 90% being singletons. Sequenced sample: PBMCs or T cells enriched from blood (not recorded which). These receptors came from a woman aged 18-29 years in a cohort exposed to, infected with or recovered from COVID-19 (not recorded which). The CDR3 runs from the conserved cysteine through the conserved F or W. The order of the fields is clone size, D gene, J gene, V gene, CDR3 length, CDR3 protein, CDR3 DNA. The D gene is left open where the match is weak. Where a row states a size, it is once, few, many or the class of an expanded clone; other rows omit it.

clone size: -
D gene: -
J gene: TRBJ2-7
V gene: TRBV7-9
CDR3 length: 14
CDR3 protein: CASSFTGVRNEQYF
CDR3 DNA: TGTGCCAGCAGCTTTACGGGAGTGCGGAACGAGCAGTACTTC

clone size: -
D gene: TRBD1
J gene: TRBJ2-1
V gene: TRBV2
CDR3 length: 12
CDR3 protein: CASGGTGNEQFF
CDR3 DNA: TGTGCCAGCGGAGGGACAGGGAATGAGCAGTTCTTC

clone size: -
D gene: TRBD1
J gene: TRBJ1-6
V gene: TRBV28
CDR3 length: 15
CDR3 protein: CASRGPGQSYSPLHF
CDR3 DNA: TGTGCCAGCAGGGGACCGGGACAGAGTTATTCACCCCTCCACTTT

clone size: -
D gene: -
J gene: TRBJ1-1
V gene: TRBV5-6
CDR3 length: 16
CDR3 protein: CASSLRTAYMNTEAFF
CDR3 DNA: TGTGCCAGCAGCTTGCGGACAGCCTACATGAACACTGAAGCTTTCTTT

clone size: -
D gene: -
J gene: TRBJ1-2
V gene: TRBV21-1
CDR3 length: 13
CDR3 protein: CASSKALGSGYTF
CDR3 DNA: TGTGCCAGCAGCAAAGCGCTAGGCTCTGGCTACACCTTC

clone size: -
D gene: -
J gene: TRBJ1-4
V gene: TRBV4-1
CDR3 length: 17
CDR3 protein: CASSPAPAEQLNEKLFF
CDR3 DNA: TGCGCCAGCAGCCCTGCGCCGGCGGAGCAGCTTAATGAAAAACTGTTTTTT

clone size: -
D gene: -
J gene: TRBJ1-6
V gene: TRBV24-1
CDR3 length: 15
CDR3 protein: CATNSSGITGSPLHF
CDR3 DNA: TGTGCCACCAACTCTTCCGGGATCACGGGTTCACCCCTCCACTTT

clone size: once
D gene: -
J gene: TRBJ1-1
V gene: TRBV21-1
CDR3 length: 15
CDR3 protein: CARYWDRVLNTEAFF
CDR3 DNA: TGTGCCCGCTACTGGGACAGGGTGTTGAACACTGAAGCTTTCTTT

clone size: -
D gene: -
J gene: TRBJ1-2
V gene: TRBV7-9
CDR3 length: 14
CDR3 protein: CASRRSGGGDGYTF
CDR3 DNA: TGTGCCAGCAGACGGAGTGGGGGAGGCGATGGCTACACCTTC

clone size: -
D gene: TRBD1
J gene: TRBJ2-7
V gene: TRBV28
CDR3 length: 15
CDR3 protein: CASSPPTDRVHEQYF
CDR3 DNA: TGTGCCAGCAGTCCCCCCACCGACAGGGTGCACGAGCAGTACTTC

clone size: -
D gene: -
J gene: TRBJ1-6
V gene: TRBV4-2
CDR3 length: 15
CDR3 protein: CASSQEAAGESPLHF
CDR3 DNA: TGTGCCAGCAGCCAAGAAGCGGCAGGGGAATCACCCCTCCACTTT

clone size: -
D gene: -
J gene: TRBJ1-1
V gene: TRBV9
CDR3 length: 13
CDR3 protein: CASSVRSDTEAFF
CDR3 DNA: TGTGCCAGCAGCGTCAGGTCGGACACTGAAGCTTTCTTT

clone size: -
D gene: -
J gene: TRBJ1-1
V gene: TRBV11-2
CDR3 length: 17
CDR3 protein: CASSSLRDSATNTEAFF
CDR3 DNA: TGTGCCAGCAGCTCCCTAAGAGACTCAGCTACGAACACTGAAGCTTTCTTT

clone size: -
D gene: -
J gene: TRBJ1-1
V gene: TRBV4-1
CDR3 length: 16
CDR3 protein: CASSLDRVIGSTEAFF
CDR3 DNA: TGCGCCAGCAGCCTGGACAGAGTGATTGGGAGTACTGAAGCTTTCTTT

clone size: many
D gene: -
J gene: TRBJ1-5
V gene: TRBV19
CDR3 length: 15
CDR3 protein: CASSTLHTGNQPQHF
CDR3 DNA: TGTGCCAGTAGTACCCTTCATACAGGGAATCAGCCCCAGCATTTT

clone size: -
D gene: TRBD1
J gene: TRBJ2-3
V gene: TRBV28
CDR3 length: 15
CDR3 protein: CASRTGEWVTDTQYF
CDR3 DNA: TGTGCCAGCAGGACAGGGGAGTGGGTCACAGATACGCAGTATTTT

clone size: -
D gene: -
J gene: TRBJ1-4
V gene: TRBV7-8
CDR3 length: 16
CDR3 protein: CASSLVPGVVNEKLFF
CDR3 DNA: TGTGCCAGCAGCTTAGTTCCAGGGGTAGTTAATGAAAAACTGTTTTTT

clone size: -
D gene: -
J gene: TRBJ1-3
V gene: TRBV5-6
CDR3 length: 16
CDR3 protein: CASSLDWARSGNTIYF
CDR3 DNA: TGTGCCAGCAGCTTGGACTGGGCTCGCTCTGGAAACACCATATATTTT

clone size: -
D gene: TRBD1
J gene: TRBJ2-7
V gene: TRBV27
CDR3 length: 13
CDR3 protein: CAGPGQDPYEQYF
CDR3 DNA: TGTGCGGGACCGGGACAGGACCCCTACGAGCAGTACTTC

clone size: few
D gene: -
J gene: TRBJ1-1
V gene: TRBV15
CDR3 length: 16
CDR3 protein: CATSRGRLATNTEAFF
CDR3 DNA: TGTGCCACCAGCAGAGGTCGACTCGCCACGAACACTGAAGCTTTCTTT

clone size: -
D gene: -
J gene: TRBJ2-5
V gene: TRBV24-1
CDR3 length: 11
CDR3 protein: CATSPKETQYF
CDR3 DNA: TGTGCCACCAGCCCTAAAGAGACCCAGTACTTC

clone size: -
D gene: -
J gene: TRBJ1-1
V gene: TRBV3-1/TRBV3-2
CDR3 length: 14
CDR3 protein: CASSQGHKNTEAFF
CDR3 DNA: TGTGCCAGCAGCCAGGGACACAAGAACACTGAAGCTTTCTTT

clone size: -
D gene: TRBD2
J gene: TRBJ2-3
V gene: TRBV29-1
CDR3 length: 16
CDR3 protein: CSSAGEGPHPTDTQYF
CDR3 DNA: TGCAGCTCTGCGGGGGAGGGACCCCATCCAACAGATACGCAGTATTTT

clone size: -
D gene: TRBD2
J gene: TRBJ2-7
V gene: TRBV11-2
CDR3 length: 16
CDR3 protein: CASSPLGGGASYEQYF
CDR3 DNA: TGTGCCAGCAGCCCCCTTGGCGGGGGGGCAAGCTACGAGCAGTACTTC

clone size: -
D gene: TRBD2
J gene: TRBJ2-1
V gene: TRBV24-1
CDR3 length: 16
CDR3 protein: CATSGSRRGDYNEQFF
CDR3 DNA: TGTGCCACCAGTGGCTCGAGGCGGGGGGACTACAATGAGCAGTTCTTC

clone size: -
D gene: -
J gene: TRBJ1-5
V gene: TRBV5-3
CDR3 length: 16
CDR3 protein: CARSARGGGSNQPQHF
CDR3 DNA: TGTGCCAGAAGCGCCCGGGGGGGCGGGAGCAATCAGCCCCAGCATTTT

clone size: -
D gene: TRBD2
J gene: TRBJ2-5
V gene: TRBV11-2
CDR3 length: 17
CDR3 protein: CASSLGRTSGVQETQYF
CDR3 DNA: TGTGCCAGCAGCTTAGGGCGGACTAGCGGGGTCCAAGAGACCCAGTACTTC

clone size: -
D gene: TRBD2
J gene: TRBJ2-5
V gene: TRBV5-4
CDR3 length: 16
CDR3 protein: CASSLKFGGSQETQYF
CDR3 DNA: TGTGCCAGCAGCTTAAAGTTTGGCGGGAGCCAAGAGACCCAGTACTTC

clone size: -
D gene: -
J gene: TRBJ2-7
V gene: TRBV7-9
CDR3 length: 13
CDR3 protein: CASSAGQTYEQYF
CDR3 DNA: TGTGCCAGCAGCGCCGGACAGACCTACGAGCAGTACTTC

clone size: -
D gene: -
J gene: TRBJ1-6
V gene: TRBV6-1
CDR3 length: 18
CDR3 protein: CASSEVGGRGGLDSPLHF
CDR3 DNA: TGTGCCAGCAGTGAAGTCGGGGGAAGGGGAGGATTGGATTCACCCCTCCACTTT

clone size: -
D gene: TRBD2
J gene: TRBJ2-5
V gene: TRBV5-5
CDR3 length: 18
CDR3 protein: CASSLYPGLAGGQETQYF
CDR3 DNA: TGTGCCAGCAGCTTATACCCGGGACTAGCGGGGGGCCAAGAGACCCAGTACTTC

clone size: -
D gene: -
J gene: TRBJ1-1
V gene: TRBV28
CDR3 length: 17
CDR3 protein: CASSLGDYGSLNTEAFF
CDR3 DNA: TGTGCCAGCAGCTTGGGGGACTACGGGAGTTTGAACACTGAAGCTTTCTTT

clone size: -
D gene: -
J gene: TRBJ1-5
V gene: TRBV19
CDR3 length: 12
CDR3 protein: CASSLGTKAQHF
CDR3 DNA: TGTGCCAGTAGCTTAGGGACTAAGGCCCAGCATTTT

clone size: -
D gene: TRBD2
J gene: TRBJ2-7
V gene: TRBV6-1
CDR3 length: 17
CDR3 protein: CASSESSGGSLANEQYF
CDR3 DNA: TGTGCCAGCAGTGAGTCCAGCGGGGGTTCCCTTGCCAACGAGCAGTACTTC

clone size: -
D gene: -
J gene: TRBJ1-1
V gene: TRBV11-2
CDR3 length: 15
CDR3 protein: CASSPRDFMNTEAFF
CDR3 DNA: TGTGCCAGCAGCCCCCGGGATTTCATGAACACTGAAGCTTTCTTT

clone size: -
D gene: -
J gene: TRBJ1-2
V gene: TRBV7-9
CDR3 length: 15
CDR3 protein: CASSVDPQGPDGYTF
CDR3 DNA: TGTGCCAGCAGCGTAGATCCGCAGGGTCCGGATGGCTACACCTTC

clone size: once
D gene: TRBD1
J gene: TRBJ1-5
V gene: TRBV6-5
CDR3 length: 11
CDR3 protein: CASRTGSPQHF
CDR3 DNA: TGTGCCAGCAGGACAGGGTCCCCCCAGCATTTT

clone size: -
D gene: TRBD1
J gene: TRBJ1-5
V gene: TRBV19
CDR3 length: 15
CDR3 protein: CASNPRQGGGEPQHF
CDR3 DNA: TGTGCCAGTAACCCTCGACAGGGAGGAGGGGAGCCCCAGCATTTT

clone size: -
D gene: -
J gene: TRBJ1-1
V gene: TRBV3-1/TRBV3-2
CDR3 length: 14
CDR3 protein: CASSQAGTNTEAFF
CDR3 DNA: TGTGCCAGCAGCCAAGCGGGGACTAACACTGAAGCTTTCTTT

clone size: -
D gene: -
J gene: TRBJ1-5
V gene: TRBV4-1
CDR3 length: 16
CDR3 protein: CASSQPQGQSNQPQHF
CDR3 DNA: TGCGCCAGCAGCCAACCCCAGGGGCAGAGCAATCAGCCCCAGCATTTT

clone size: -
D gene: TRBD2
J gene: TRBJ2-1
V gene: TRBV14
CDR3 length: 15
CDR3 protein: CASSPLAGNWGEQFF
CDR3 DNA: TGTGCCAGCAGCCCACTAGCGGGAAACTGGGGTGAGCAGTTCTTC

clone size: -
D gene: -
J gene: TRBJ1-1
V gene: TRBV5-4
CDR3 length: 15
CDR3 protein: CASSLNHRGDTEAFF
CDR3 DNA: TGTGCCAGCAGCTTGAATCATCGGGGGGACACTGAAGCTTTCTTT

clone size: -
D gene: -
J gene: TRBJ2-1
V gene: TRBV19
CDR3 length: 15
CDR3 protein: CASRVDTLPYNEQFF
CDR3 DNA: TGTGCCAGTAGAGTAGACACCCTGCCCTACAATGAGCAGTTCTTC

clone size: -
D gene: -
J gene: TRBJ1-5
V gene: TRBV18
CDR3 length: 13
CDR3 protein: CASSPGGNQPQHF
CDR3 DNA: TGTGCCAGCTCACCCGGCGGGAATCAGCCCCAGCATTTT

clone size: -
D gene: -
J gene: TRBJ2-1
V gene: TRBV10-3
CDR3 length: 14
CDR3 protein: CAISVESRRNEQFF
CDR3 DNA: TGTGCCATCAGTGTGGAGTCGAGGAGGAATGAGCAGTTCTTC

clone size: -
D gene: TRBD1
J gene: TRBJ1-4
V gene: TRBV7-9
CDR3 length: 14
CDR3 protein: CASSSGTVGEKLFF
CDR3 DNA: TGTGCCAGCAGCTCCGGGACAGTAGGTGAAAAACTGTTTTTT

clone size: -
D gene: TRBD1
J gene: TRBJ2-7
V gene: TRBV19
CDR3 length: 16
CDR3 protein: CASSMTGGVGFYEQYF
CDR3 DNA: TGTGCCAGTAGCATGACAGGGGGAGTCGGTTTCTACGAGCAGTACTTC

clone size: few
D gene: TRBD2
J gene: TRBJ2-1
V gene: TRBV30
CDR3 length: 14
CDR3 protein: CAWSWGLADNEQFF
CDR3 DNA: TGTGCCTGGAGCTGGGGACTAGCGGACAATGAGCAGTTCTTC

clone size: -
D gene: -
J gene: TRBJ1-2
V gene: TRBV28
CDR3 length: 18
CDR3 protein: CASSLIPTGAPINYGYTF
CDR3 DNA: TGTGCCAGCAGCCTTATTCCGACAGGCGCTCCTATTAACTATGGCTACACCTTC

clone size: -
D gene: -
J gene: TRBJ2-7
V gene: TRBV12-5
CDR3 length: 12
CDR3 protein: CASGLGHYEQYF
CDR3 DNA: TGTGCTAGTGGTTTGGGTCACTACGAGCAGTACTTC